The T cell receptor (beta chain) described here comes from a study of neurological immune-mediated disorders. General study findings and limits: Whereas HTLV-1-associated myelopathy showed the most TCR clonal expansion, multiple sclerosis showed the least, with levels below those of healthy controls. For the multiple sclerosis repertoire cluster, an association with any clinical or MRI feature was absent. None of the CDR3 amino acid sequences found in expanded clones was shared across subjects. This suggests that the TCR-beta repertoires were private in all groups.

This clonotype was counted many times. No antigen is known for it. The CDR3 spans 12 residues. Deletions cut 6 bases from V and 9 bases from J, with 12 bases between. Germline V lookup: CDR1 MNHEY, CDR2 SVGAGI. Using its own MiXCR run on the 5' RACE reads, TCRdb lists one record per CDR3 protein. Among 40,000 to 50,000 distinct CDR3 sequences listed, over 2% were seen once. The sequencing input was PBMCs. This chain connects TRBV6-5 to TRBJ2-1, with D perhaps given as TRBD1 or TRBD2 (6 bases each). The TCR was taken from a man aged 25-45 years with multiple sclerosis. The CDR3 nucleotides are TGTGCCAGCAGCGGGGGACACGGTGAGCAGTTCTTC. The encoded protein is CASSGGHGEQFF.